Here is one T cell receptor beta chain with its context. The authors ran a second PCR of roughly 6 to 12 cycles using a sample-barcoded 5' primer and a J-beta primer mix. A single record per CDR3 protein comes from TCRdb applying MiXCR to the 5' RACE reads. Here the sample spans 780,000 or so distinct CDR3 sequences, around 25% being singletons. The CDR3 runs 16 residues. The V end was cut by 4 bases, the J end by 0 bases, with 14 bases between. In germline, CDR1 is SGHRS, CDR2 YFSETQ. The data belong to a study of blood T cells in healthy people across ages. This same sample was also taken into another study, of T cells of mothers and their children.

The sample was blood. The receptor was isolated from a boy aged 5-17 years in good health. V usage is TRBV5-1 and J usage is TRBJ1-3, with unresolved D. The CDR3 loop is CASSSTLRGSGNTIYF. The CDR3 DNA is TGCGCCAGCAGCAGCACTCTGCGGGGCTCTGGAAACACCATATATTTT.